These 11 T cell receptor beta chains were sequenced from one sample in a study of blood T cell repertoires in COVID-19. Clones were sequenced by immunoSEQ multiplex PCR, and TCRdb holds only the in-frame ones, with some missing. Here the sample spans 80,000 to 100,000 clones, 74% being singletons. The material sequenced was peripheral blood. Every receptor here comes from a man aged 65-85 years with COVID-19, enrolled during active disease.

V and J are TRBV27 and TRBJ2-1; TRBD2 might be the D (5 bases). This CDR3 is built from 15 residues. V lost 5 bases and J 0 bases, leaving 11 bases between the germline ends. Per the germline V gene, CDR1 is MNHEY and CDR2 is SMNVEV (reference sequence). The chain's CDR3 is CASSTLGRSYNEQFF. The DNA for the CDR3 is TGTGCCAGCAGTACACTAGGTCGCTCCTACAATGAGCAGTTCTTC.

The CDR3 bases are TGTGCCAGCAGCCTGGGACAGCAGAATGAAAAACTGTTTTTT. It translates to CASSLGQQNEKLFF. The chain carries TRBV11-2 and TRBJ1-4, with 7 bases lining up with TRBD1. Germline lookup yields CDR1 SGHAT and CDR2 FQNNGV. This CDR3 contains 14 residues. Germline trimming cut 5 bases from V and 5 bases from J; bases unmatched to any gene: 5.

For the CDR3, the DNA is TGCAGTGCTAGTGTCAGTCCTAATGAAAAACTGTTTTTT. This encodes CSASVSPNEKLFF. The chain is built from TRBV20-1 and TRBJ1-4; D remains unclear. The CDR3 has 13 amino acids. The germline V gene encodes CDR1 DFQATT and CDR2 SNEGSKA (reference sequence). With 3 bases removed from V and 3 bases from J, the gap between germline ends came to 8 bases.

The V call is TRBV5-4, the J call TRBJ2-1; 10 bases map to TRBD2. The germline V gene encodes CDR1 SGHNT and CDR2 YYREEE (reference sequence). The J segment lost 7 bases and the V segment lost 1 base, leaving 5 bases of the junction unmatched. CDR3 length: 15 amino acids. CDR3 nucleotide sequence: TGTGCCAGCAGCTTGAGCCTAGCGGGAGCGAATGAGCAGTTCTTC. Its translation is CASSLSLAGANEQFF.

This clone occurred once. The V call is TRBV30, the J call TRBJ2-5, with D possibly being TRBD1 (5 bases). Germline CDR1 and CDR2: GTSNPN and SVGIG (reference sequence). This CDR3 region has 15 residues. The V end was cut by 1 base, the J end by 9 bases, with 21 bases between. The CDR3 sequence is CAWSGDRRFLLSQYF. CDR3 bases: TGTGCCTGGAGTGGTGACAGACGTTTTTTGCTGTCCCAGTACTTC.

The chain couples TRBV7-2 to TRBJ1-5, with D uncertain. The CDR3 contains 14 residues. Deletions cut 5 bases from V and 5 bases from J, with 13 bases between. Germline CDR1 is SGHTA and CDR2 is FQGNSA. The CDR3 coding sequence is TGTGCCAGCAGCATACGGGGTACGGATCAGCCCCAGCATTTT. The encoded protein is CASSIRGTDQPQHF.

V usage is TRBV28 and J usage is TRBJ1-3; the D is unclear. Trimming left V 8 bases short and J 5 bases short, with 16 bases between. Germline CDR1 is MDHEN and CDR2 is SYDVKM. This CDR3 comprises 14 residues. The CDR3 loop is CASLRAAGRNTIYF. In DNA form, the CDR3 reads TGTGCCAGCCTCCGGGCCGCGGGAAGAAACACCATATATTTT.

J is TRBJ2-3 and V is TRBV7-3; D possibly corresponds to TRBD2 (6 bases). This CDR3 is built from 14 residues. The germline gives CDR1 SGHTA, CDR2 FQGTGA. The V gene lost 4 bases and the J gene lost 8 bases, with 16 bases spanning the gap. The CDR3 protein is CASSSGTQIGTQYF. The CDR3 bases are TGTGCCAGCAGCTCCGGGACTCAGATCGGTACGCAGTATTTT.

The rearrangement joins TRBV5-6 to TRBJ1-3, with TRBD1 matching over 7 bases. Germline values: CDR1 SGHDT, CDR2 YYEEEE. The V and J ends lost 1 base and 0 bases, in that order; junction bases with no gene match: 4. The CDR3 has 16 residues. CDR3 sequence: CASSLIGTDSGNTIYF. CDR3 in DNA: TGTGCCAGCAGCTTGATCGGGACAGACTCTGGAAACACCATATATTTT.

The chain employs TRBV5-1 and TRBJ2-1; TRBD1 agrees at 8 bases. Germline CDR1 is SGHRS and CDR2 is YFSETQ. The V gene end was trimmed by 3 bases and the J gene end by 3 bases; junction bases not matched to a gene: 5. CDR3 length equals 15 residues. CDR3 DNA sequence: TGCGCCAGCAGCTCCGGGACAGGCCACTACAATGAGCAGTTCTTC. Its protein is CASSSGTGHYNEQFF.

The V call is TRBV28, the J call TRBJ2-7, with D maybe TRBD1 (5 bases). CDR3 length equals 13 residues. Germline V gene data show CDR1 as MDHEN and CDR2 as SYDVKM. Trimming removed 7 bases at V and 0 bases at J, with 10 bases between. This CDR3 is CASIQGSSYEQYF. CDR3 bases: TGTGCCAGCATTCAGGGCAGCTCCTACGAGCAGTACTTC.